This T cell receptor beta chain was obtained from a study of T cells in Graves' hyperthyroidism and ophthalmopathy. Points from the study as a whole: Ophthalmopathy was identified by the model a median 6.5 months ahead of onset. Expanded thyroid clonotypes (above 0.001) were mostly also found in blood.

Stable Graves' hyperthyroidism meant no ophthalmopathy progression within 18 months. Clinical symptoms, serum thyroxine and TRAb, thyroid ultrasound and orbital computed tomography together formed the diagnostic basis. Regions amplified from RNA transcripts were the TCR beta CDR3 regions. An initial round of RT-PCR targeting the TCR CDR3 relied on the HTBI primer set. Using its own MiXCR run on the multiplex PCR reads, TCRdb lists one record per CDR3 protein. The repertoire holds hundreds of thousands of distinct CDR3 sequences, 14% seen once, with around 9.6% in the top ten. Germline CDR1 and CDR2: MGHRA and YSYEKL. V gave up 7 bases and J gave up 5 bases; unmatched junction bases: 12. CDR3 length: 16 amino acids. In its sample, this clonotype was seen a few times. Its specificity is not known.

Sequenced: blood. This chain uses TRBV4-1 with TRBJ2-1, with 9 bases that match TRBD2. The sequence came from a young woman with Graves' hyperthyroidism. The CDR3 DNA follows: TGCGCCAGCAAGGGGCTAGCGGGGCGAAGGGACAATGAGCAGTTCTTC. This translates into CASKGLAGRRDNEQFF.